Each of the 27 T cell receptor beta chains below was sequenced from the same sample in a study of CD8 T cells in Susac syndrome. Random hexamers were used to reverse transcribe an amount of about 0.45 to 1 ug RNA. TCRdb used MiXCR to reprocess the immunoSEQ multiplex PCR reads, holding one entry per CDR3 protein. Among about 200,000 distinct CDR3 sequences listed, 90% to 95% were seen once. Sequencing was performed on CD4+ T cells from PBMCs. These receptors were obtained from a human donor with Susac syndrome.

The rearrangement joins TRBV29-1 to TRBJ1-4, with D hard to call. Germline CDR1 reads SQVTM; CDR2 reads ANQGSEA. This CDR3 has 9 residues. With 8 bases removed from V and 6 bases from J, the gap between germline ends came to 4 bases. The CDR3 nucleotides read TGCAGCCCCCATGAAAAACTGTTTTTT. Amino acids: CSPHEKLFF. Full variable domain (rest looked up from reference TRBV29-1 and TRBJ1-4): SAVISQKPSRDICQRGTSLTIQCQVDSQVTMMFWYRQQPGQSLTLIATANQGSEATYESGFVIDKFPISRPNLTFSTLTVSNMSPEDSSIYLCSPHEKLFFGSGTQLSVL.

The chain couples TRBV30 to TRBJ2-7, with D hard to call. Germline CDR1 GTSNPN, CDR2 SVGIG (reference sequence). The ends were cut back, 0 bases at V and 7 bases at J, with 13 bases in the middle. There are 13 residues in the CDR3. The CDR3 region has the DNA TGTGCCTGGAGTGTACACAATGTGAGAGAGCAGTACTTC. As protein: CAWSVHNVREQYF.

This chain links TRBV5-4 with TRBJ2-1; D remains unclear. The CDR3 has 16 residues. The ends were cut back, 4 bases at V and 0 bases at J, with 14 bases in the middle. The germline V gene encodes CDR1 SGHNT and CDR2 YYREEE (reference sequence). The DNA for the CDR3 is TGTGCCAGCAGCCGTCCCCCGGCAGACTCCTACAATGAGCAGTTCTTC. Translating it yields CASSRPPADSYNEQFF.

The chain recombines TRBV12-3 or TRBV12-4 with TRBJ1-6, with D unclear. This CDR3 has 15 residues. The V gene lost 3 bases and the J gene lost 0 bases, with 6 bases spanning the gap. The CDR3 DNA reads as TGTGCCAGCAGTTTCGGGAGCTCCTATAATTCACCCCTCCACTTT. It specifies CASSFGSSYNSPLHF.

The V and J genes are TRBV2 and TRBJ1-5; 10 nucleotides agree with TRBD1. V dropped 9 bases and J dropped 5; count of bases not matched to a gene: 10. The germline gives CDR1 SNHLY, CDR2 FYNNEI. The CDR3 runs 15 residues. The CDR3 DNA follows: TGTGCCAGTGAGGGACAGGGGTCATCCTATCAGCCCCAGCATTTT. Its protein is CASEGQGSSYQPQHF.

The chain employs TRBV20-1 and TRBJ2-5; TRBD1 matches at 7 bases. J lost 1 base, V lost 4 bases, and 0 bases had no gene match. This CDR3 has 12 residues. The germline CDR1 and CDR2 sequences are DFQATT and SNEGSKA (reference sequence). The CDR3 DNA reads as TGCAGTGCTAACAGGGGCCAAGAGACCCAGTACTTC. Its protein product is CSANRGQETQYF.

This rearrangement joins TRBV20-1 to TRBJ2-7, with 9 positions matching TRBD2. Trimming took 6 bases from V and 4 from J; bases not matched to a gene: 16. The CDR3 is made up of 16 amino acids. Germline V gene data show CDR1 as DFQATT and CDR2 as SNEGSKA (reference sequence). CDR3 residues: CSASVHGAGGKYEQYF. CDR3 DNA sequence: TGCAGTGCAAGCGTTCATGGGGCGGGAGGGAAATACGAGCAGTACTTC.

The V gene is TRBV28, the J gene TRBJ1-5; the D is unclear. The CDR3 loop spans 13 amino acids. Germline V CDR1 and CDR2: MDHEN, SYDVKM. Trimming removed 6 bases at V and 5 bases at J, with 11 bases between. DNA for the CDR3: TGTGCCAGCAGAGCCCGGACCCATCAGCCCCAGCATTTT. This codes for CASRARTHQPQHF.

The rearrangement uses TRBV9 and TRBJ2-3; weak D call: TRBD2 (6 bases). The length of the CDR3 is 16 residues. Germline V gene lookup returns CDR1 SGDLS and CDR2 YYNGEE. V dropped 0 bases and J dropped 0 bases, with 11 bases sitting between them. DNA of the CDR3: TGTGCCAGCAGCGTAGAGAGCGGGTTGAGCACAGATACGCAGTATTTT. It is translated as CASSVESGLSTDTQYF.

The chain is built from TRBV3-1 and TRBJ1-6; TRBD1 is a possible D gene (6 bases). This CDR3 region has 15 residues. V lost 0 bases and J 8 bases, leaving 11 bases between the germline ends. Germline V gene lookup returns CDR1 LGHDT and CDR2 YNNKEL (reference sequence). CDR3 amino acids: CASSQEFTGHSPLHF. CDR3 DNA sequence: TGTGCCAGCAGCCAAGAGTTCACAGGGCATTCACCCCTCCACTTT.

CDR3 in amino acids: CSARDRGGLYGYTF. For the CDR3, the DNA is TGCAGTGCTAGAGATCGGGGGGGCCTCTATGGCTACACCTTC. This chain joins TRBV20-1 and TRBJ1-2; weak D call: TRBD1 (6 bases). The germline V gene has CDR1 DFQATT and CDR2 SNEGSKA (reference sequence). Trimming pared 0 bases from V and 4 bases from J, leaving 12 bases between. This CDR3 has 14 residues.

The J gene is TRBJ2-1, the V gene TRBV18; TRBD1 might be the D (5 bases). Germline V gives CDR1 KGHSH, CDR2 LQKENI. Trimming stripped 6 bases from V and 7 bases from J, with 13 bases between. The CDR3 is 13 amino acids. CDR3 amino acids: CASSLDRQNEQFF. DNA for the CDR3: TGTGCCAGCTCCCTCGACAGACAAAATGAGCAGTTCTTC.

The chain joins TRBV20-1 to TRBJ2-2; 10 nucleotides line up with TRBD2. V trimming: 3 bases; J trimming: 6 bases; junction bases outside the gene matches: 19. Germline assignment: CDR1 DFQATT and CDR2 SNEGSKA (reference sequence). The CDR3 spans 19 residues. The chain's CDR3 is CSASAVLGEREGGSGELFF. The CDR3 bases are TGCAGTGCTAGTGCCGTCCTTGGGGAGCGGGAGGGGGGGTCCGGGGAGCTGTTTTTT.

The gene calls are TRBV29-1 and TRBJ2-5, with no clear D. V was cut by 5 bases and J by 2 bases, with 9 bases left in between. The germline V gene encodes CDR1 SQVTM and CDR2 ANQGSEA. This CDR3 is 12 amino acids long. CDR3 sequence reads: CSVSLPQETQYF. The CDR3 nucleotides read TGCAGCGTTTCACTTCCTCAAGAGACCCAGTACTTC.

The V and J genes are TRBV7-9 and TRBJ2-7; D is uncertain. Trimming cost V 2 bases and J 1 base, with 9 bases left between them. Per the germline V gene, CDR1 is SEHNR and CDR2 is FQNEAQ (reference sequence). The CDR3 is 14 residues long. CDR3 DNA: TGTGCCAGCAGCTTACGTGGGGATTCCTACGAGCAGTACTTC. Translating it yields CASSLRGDSYEQYF.

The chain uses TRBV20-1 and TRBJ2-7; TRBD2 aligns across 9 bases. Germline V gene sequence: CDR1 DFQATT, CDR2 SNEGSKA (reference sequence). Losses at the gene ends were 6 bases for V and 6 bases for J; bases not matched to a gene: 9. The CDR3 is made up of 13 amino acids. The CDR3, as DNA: TGCAGTGCCTCGGGACTAGCTTCCCCCGAGCAGTACTTC. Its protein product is CSASGLASPEQYF.

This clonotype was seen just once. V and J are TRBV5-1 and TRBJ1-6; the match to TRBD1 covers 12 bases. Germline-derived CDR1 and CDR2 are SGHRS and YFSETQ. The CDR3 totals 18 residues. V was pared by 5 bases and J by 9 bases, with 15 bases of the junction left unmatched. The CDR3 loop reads CASSLAGTGGPGGSPLHF. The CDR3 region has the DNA TGCGCCAGCAGTCTCGCCGGGACAGGGGGCCCTGGCGGTTCACCCCTCCACTTT.

CDR3 sequence: CASSVGTGKGGYTF. CDR3 DNA sequence: TGTGCCAGCAGCGTAGGAACAGGGAAGGGTGGCTACACCTTC. The rearrangement links TRBV9 to TRBJ1-2; tentatively, D is TRBD1 (6 bases). Trimming pared 0 bases from V and 7 bases from J, leaving 13 bases between. Germline V gene data show CDR1 as SGDLS and CDR2 as YYNGEE. This CDR3 has 14 amino acids.

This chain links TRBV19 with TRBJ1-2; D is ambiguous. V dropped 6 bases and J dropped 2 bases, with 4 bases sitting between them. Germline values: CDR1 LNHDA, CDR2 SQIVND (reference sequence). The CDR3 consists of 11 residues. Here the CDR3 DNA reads TGTGCCAGTAGGGAAAACTATGGCTACACCTTC. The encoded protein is CASRENYGYTF. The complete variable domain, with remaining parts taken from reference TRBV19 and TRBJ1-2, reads DGGITQSPKYLFRKEGQNVTLSCEQNLNHDAMYWYRQDPGQGLRLIYYSQIVNDFQKGDIAEGYSVSREKKESFPLTVTSAQKNPTAFYLCASRENYGYTFGSGTRLTVV.

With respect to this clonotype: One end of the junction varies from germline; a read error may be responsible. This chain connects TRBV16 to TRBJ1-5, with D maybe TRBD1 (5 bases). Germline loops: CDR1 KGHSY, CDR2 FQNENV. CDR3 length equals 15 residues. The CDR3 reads CASSLDWQDNQPQLF. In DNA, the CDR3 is TGTGCCAGCAGCCTCGACTGGCAGGACAATCAGCCCCAGCTTTTT.

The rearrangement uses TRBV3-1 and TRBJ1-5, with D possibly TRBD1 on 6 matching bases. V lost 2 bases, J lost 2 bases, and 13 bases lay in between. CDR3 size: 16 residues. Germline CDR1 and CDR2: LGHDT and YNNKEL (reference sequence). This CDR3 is CASSQRGGHGNQPQHF. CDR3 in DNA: TGTGCCAGCAGCCAAAGGGGGGGGCACGGCAATCAGCCCCAGCATTTT.

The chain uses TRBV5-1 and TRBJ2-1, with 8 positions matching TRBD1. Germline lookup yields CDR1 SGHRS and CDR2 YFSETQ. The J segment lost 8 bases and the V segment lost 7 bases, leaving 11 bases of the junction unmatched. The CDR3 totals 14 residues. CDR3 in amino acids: CASVGQGIIDEQFF. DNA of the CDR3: TGCGCCAGCGTTGGACAGGGAATAATCGATGAGCAGTTCTTC.

CDR3 in amino acids: CASSPMKGGVKYNEQFF. CDR3 DNA sequence: TGTGCCAGCAGCCCAATGAAGGGGGGAGTCAAGTACAATGAGCAGTTCTTC. The genes are TRBV13 and TRBJ2-1; either TRBD1 or TRBD2 may fit D (6 bases each). The CDR3 is 17 amino acids. Germline V CDR1 and CDR2: PRHDT, FYEKMQ (reference sequence). With 5 bases removed from V and 4 bases from J, the gap between germline ends came to 21 bases.

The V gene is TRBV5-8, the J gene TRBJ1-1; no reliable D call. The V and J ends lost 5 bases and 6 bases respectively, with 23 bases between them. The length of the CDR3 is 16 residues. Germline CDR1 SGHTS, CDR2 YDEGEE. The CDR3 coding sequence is TGTGCCAGCAGTTTCCGACGGCTCCTGCTTTTGGCTGAAGCTTTCTTT. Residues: CASSFRRLLLLAEAFF.

DNA of the CDR3: TGTGCCTGGAGAGACAGGGTTTCACCCCTCCACTTT. Translation gives CAWRDRVSPLHF. The chain links TRBV30 to TRBJ1-6; 7 bases agree with TRBD1. Losses at the gene ends were 3 bases for V and 9 bases for J; bases not matched to a gene: 2. The CDR3 extends over 12 amino acids. Germline values: CDR1 GTSNPN, CDR2 SVGIG (reference sequence).

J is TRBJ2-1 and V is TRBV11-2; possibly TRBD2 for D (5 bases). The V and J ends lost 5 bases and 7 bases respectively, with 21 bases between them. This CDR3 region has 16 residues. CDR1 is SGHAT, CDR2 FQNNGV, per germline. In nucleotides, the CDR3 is TGTGCCAGCAGCCTAGCCACACAGATAAAGATGAATGAGCAGTTCTTC. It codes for CASSLATQIKMNEQFF.

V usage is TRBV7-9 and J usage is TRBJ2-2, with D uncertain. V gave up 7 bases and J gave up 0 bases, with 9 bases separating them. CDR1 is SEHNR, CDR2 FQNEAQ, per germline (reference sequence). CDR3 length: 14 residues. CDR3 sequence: CASNLDPNTGELFF. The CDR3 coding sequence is TGTGCCAGCAACTTGGACCCGAACACCGGGGAGCTGTTTTTT. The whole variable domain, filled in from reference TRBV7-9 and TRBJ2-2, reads DTGVSQNPRHKITKRGQNVTFRCDPISEHNRLYWYRQTLGQGPEFLTYFQNEAQLEKSRLLSDRFSAERPKGSFSTLEIQRTEQGDSAMYLCASNLDPNTGELFFGEGSRLTVL.